A single sample gave rise to the 18 T cell receptor beta chains below, sequenced in a study of metastatic and nonmetastatic thyroid tumors. Patients underwent thyroid surgery, and none had received any treatment before it. MiXCR reprocessed the PCR reads for TCRdb. The data hold approximately 31,000 clones, with 25% to 35% observed a single time. The specimen was blood. The receptors originated from a female donor with papillary thyroid cancer or a benign thyroid nodule (not recorded which). Some clones in this sample may be carry-over from other donors' samples.

This clone was seen ten or more times. V and J are TRBV7-9 and TRBJ1-2; D remains unclear. CDR1 SEHNR and CDR2 FQNEAQ come from the germline V gene (reference sequence). V was pared by 5 bases and J by 3 bases, with 7 bases between. The CDR3 is 12 amino acids. The CDR3 sequence is CASSPRDYGYTF. The CDR3 DNA follows: TGTGCCAGCAGCCCCCGGGACTATGGCTACACCTTC.

This clone was counted between two and nine times. The chain has TRBV6-1 and TRBJ2-5; tentative D call: TRBD2 (7 bases). The CDR3 totals 14 residues. The germline gives CDR1 MNHNS, CDR2 SASEGT. V lost 5 bases to trimming and J lost 4 bases, with 14 bases between them. CDR3 protein: CASSPRGGGETQYF. The CDR3 coding sequence is TGTGCCAGCAGTCCAAGGGGGGGCGGAGAGACCCAGTACTTC.

The table lists this clone with many counts. The V and J genes are TRBV12-5 and TRBJ2-7, with 8 bases identical to TRBD2. This CDR3 is built from 15 residues. CDR1 and CDR2 from the germline V gene are LGHNT and FRNRAP. Unmatched junction bases numbered 14, after V lost 7 bases and J lost 6 bases. CDR3 DNA sequence: TGTGCTAGTGCCACCTCCGGGGGGGGTCCCCTCGAGCAGTACTTC. It is translated as CASATSGGGPLEQYF.

This clone was recorded at least ten times. The rearrangement joins TRBV5-6 to TRBJ2-3, with D uncertain. V dropped 4 bases and J dropped 4 bases, with 10 bases sitting between them. Germline V gene lookup returns CDR1 SGHDT and CDR2 YYEEEE. The CDR3 is 13 amino acids. CDR3 residues: CASSQKNADTQYF. The CDR3 DNA reads as TGTGCCAGCAGCCAAAAAAACGCAGATACGCAGTATTTT.

There are a few counts of this clone. The chain couples TRBV6-1 to TRBJ2-3; D not certain. With 5 bases removed from V and 2 bases from J, the gap between germline ends came to 11 bases. Germline V gene data show CDR1 as MNHNS and CDR2 as SASEGT. The length of the CDR3 is 14 residues. CDR3 nucleotide sequence: TGTGCCAGCAGTAAGCGAGCCCTCACAGATACGCAGTATTTT. It translates to CASSKRALTDTQYF.

This chain's CDR3 is CASRQDRGNVEAFF. DNA for the CDR3: TGTGCCAGCAGGCAAGACAGGGGGAATGTTGAAGCTTTCTTT. This sequence joins TRBV28 and TRBJ1-1, with 9 bases matching TRBD1. J lost 7 bases, V lost 6 bases, and 9 bases had no gene match. Germline V lookup: CDR1 MDHEN, CDR2 SYDVKM. The CDR3 consists of 14 residues. The variable domain in full, completed from reference TRBV28 and TRBJ1-1, reads DVKVTQSSRYLVKRTGEKVFLECVQDMDHENMFWYRQDPGLGLRLIYFSYDVKMKEKGDIPEGYSVSREKKERFSLILESASTNQTSMYLCASRQDRGNVEAFFGQGTRLTVV.

The chain couples TRBV11-2 to TRBJ2-7; no clear D. The CDR3 is 14 amino acids. The V end was cut by 1 base, the J end by 1 base, with 8 bases between. Germline V gives CDR1 SGHAT, CDR2 FQNNGV. CDR3 loop: CASSLGGPSYEQYF. CDR3 DNA: TGTGCCAGCAGCTTAGGTGGGCCTTCCTACGAGCAGTACTTC.

The chain couples TRBV4-2 to TRBJ2-3; TRBD2 aligns across 10 bases. J lost 1 base, V lost 2 bases, and 3 bases had no gene match. Germline V CDR1 and CDR2: LGHNA, YNFKEQ. CDR3 length equals 16 residues. CDR3 in amino acids: CASSQLAGAGTDTQYF. The CDR3 DNA reads as TGTGCCAGCAGCCAACTAGCGGGAGCCGGCACAGATACGCAGTATTTT.

This clone showed up many times. The chain uses TRBV2 and TRBJ1-1; weak D call: TRBD1 (5 bases). Germline V gene sequence: CDR1 SNHLY, CDR2 FYNNEI. Deletions cut 6 bases from V and 4 bases from J, with 15 bases between. The CDR3 covers 14 residues. The CDR3 loop is CASRPPGPGTEAFF. CDR3 DNA: TGTGCCAGCAGACCTCCGGGACCTGGCACTGAAGCTTTCTTT.

Regarding this clone: Other nucleotide sequences in the sample specify the same CDR3. The genes are TRBV7-9 and TRBJ1-1; 9 bases map to TRBD1. Germline CDR1 SEHNR, CDR2 FQNEAQ (reference sequence). The CDR3 has 15 residues. The junction had 4 bases not matched to a gene; V was cut back by 5 bases and J by 0 bases. Here the CDR3 reads CASSEGQGLNTEAFF. CDR3 in DNA: TGTGCCAGCAGCGAGGGACAGGGCCTGAACACTGAAGCTTTCTTT.

Many counts were recorded for this clone. A read error may be the cause here, since a much bigger clone is one base away. Other DNA sequences from this sample encode an identical CDR3 as well. The chain recombines TRBV6-2 or TRBV6-3 with TRBJ2-7; possibly TRBD1 for D (5 bases). The CDR3 spans 15 residues. Germline-derived CDR1 and CDR2 are MNHEY and SVGEGT. The CDR3 here is CASSYSPLGPYEQYF. As DNA, the CDR3 is TGTGCCAGCAGCTACTCGCCCTTGGGGCCCTACGAGCAGTACTTC.

The chain links TRBV4-1 to TRBJ1-1; D gene uncertain. In germline, CDR1 is MGHRA, CDR2 YSYEKL. The V gene lost 3 bases and the J gene lost 1 base, with 9 bases spanning the gap. The CDR3 runs 14 residues. The CDR3 loop reads CASSHRTENTEAFF. The CDR3 DNA sequence: TGCGCCAGCAGCCATAGGACGGAGAACACTGAAGCTTTCTTT.

The chain couples TRBV6-4 to TRBJ1-1; no clear D gene. The V gene lost 5 bases and the J gene lost 0 bases, with 7 bases spanning the gap. Per the germline V gene, CDR1 is MRHNA and CDR2 is SNTAGT. The CDR3 runs 13 residues. CDR3 coding DNA: TGTGCCAGCAGTTTACAGCTGAACACTGAAGCTTTCTTT. Amino acid sequence: CASSLQLNTEAFF.

This clone was found many times. This rearrangement joins TRBV7-9 to TRBJ2-4, with TRBD1 matching 11 bases. V was clipped by 5 bases and J by 3 bases; unmatched bases: 6. There are 16 residues in the CDR3. Germline V CDR1 and CDR2: SEHNR, FQNEAQ (reference sequence). The CDR3 is CASSLRTGGGKNIQYF. The CDR3 coding sequence is TGTGCCAGCAGCCTCCGGACAGGGGGCGGCAAAAACATTCAGTACTTC. Drawing the rest from reference TRBV7-9 and TRBJ2-4, the complete variable domain is DTGVSQNPRHKITKRGQNVTFRCDPISEHNRLYWYRQTLGQGPEFLTYFQNEAQLEKSRLLSDRFSAERPKGSFSTLEIQRTEQGDSAMYLCASSLRTGGGKNIQYFGAGTRLSVL.

This clone came up a few times. V usage is TRBV6-2 or TRBV6-3 and J usage is TRBJ2-7; maybe TRBD1 (6 bases). Germline lookup yields CDR1 MNHEY and CDR2 SVGEGT. The CDR3 extends over 15 amino acids. Between the trimmed V and J ends, which lost 2 bases and 1 base, there was a span of 12 bases. The CDR3 sequence is CASSYEGTTSYEQYF. The DNA of the CDR3 is TGTGCCAGCAGTTACGAGGGGACAACTTCCTACGAGCAGTACTTC.

This clone is medium-sized within its sample. The J gene is TRBJ2-1, the V gene TRBV5-1; 8 nucleotides align to TRBD2. The CDR3 is 14 residues long. V lost 7 bases, J lost 8 bases, and 11 bases stayed unmatched. Per germline, CDR1 SGHRS and CDR2 YFSETQ. The CDR3 region is CASSREGLGDEQFF. The CDR3 DNA reads as TGCGCCAGCTCCCGGGAGGGGCTTGGGGATGAGCAGTTCTTC.

The chain links TRBV5-1 to TRBJ2-7; the D call may be TRBD1 or TRBD2 (5 bases each). The germline V gene encodes CDR1 SGHRS and CDR2 YFSETQ. The V end lost 0 bases, the J end lost 0 bases, and 13 bases lay between the germline ends. The CDR3 runs 16 residues. In nucleotides, the CDR3 is TGCGCCAGCAGCTTGGACCCCGGGACGGACTCCTACGAGCAGTACTTC. It specifies CASSLDPGTDSYEQYF. Variable domain in full (rest from reference TRBV5-1 and TRBJ2-7): KAGVTQTPRYLIKTRGQQVTLSCSPISGHRSVSWYQQTPGQGLQFLFEYFSETQRNKGNFPGRFSGRQFSNSRSEMNVSTLELGDSALYLCASSLDPGTDSYEQYFGPGTRLTVT.

CDR3 nucleotide sequence: TGTGCCAGCAGCGTAGCCGGGGGGCAGGGCACTGAAGCTTTCTTT. Amino acid sequence: CASSVAGGQGTEAFF. The rearrangement links TRBV9 to TRBJ1-1; TRBD1 is a possible D gene (6 bases). Germline V CDR1 and CDR2: SGDLS, YYNGEE. V gave up 0 bases and J gave up 4 bases, with 13 bases separating them. This CDR3 is built from 15 residues.